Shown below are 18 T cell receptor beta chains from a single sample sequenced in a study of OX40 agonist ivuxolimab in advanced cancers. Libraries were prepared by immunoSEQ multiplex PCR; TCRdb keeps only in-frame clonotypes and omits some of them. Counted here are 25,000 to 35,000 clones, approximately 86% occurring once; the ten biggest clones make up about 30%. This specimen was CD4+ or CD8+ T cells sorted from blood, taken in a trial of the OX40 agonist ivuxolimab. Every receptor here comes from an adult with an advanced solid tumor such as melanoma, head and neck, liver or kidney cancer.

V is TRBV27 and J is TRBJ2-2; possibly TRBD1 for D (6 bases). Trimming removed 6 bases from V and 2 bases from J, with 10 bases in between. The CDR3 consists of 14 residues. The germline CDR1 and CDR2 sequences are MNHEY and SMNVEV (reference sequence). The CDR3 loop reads CASSWTANTGELFF. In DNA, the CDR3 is TGTGCCAGCAGCTGGACAGCAAACACCGGGGAGCTGTTTTTT.

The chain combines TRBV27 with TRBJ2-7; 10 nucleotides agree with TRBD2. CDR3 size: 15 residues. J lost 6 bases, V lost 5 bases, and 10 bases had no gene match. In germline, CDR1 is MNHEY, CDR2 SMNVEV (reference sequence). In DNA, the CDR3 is TGTGCCAGCAGTCCCGAGTGGGCTAGCGGGAGCGAGCAGTACTTC. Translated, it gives CASSPEWASGSEQYF.

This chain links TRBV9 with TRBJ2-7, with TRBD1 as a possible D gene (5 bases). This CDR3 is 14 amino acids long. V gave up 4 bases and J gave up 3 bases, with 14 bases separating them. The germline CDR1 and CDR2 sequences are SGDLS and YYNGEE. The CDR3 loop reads CASSTTRENYEQYF. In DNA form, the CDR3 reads TGTGCCAGCAGCACCACCAGGGAAAACTACGAGCAGTACTTC. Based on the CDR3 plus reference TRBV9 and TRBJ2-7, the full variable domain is DSGVTQTPKHLITATGQRVTLRCSPRSGDLSVYWYQQSLDQGLQFLIQYYNGEERAKGNILERFSAQQFPDLHSELNLSSLELGDSALYFCASSTTRENYEQYFGPGTRLTVT.

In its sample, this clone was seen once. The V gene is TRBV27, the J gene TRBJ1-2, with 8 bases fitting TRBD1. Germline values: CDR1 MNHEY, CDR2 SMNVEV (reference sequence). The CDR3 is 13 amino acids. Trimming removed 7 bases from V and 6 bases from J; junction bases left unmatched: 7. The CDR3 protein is CASKDRGWDGYTF. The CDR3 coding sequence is TGTGCCAGCAAAGACAGGGGTTGGGATGGCTACACCTTC.

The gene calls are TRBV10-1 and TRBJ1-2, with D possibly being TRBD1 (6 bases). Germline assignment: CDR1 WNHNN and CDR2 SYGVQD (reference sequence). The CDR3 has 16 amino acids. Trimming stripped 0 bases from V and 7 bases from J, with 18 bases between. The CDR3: CASSESVWPTGFGYTF. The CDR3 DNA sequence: TGCGCCAGCAGTGAGTCGGTGTGGCCGACAGGATTTGGCTACACCTTC.

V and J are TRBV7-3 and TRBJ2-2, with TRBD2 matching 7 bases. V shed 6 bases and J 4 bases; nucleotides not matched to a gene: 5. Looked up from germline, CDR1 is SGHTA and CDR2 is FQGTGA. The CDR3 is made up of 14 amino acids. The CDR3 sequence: CASRAPSGTGELFF. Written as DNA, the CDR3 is TGTGCCAGCAGAGCCCCTAGCGGCACCGGGGAGCTGTTTTTT.

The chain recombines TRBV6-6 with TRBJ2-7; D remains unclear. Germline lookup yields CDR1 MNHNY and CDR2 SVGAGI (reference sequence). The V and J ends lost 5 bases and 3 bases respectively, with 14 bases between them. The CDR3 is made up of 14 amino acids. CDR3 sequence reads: CASSLLTQNYEQYF. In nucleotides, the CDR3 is TGTGCCAGCAGTCTGCTGACACAAAACTACGAGCAGTACTTC.

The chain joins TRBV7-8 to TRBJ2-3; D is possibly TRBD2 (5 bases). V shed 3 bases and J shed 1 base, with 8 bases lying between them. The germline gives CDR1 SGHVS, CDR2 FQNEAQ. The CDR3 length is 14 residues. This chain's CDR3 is CASSLTGGTDTQYF. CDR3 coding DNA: TGTGCCAGCAGCTTGACCGGGGGCACAGATACGCAGTATTTT.

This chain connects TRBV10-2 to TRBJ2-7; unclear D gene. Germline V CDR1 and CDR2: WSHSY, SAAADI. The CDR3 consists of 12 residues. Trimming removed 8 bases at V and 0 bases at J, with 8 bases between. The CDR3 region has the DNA TGCGCCAGCTCGTTACGCTCCTACGAGCAGTACTTC. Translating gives CASSLRSYEQYF.

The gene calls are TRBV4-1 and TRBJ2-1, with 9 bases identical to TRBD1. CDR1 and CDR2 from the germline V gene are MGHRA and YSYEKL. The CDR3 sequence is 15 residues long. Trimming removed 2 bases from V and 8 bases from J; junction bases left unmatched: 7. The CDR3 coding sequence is TGCGCCAGCAGCCAACCGGACAGGGGAGGCCATGAGCAGTTCTTC. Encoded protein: CASSQPDRGGHEQFF.

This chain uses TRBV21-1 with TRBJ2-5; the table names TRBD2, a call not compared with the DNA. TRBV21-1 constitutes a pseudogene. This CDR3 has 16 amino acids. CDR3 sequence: CASSNVATSGPRTQYF. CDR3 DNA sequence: TGTGCCAGCAGCAATGTCGCAACTAGCGGTCCTCGGACCCAGTACTTC.

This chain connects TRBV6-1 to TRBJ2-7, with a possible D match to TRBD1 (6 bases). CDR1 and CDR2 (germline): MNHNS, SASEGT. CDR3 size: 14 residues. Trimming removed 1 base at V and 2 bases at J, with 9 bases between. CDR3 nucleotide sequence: TGTGCCAGCAGTGAAGGGGGGCACCCCTACGAGCAGTACTTC. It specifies CASSEGGHPYEQYF.

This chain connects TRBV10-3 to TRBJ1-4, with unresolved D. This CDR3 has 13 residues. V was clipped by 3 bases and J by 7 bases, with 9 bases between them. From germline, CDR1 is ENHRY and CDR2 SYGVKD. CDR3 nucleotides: TGTGCCATCAGTGAAGGACCGGGTGAAAAACTGTTTTTT. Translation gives CAISEGPGEKLFF.

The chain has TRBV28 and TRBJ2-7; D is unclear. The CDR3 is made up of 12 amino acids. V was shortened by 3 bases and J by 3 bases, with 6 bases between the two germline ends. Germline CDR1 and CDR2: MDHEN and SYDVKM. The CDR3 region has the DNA TGTGCCAGCAGTTTGACCAGCTACGAGCAGTACTTC. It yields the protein CASSLTSYEQYF.

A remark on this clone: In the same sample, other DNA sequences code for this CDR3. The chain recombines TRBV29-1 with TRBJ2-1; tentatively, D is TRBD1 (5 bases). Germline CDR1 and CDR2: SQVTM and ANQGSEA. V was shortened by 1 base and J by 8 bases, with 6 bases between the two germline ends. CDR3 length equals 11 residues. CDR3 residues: CSVEGGDEQFF. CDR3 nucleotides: TGCAGCGTTGAAGGGGGCGATGAGCAGTTCTTC.

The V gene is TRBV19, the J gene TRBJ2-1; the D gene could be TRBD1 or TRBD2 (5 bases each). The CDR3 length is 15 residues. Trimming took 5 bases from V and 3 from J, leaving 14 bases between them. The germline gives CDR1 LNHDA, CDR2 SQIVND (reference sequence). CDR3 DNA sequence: TGTGCCAGTAGTGTGACCGGGGCCCGCTACAATGAGCAGTTCTTC. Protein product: CASSVTGARYNEQFF.

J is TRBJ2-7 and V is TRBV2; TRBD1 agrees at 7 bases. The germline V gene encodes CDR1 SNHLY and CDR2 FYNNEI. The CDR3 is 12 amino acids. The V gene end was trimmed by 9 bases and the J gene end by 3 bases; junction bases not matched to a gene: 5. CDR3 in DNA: TGTGCCAGAGGGGACAGAAGCTACGAGCAGTACTTC. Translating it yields CARGDRSYEQYF.

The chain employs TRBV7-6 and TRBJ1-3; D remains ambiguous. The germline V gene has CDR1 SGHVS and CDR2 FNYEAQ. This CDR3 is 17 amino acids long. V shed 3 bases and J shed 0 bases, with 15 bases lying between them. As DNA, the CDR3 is TGTGCCAGCAGCTTTATGGTTAAGCCGAGCTCTGGAAACACCATATATTTT. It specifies CASSFMVKPSSGNTIYF.